A selection of T cell receptor beta chains follows, all from one sample in a study of T cell changes during pregnancy in multiple sclerosis. Here immunoSEQ multiplex PCR was the method, and the copy in TCRdb shows in-frame clones only, minus some. The table records 35,000 to 55,000 clones, approximately 90% of them present only once. Source: CD8+ T cells from peripheral blood mononuclear cells, taken after pregnancy. These receptors were collected from a female donor in good health, enrolled as a control in a pregnancy study. Each CDR3 is given with its conserved first and last residue. Fields, in order: D gene, V gene, clone size, J gene, CDR3 protein, CDR3 DNA. D genes are given only for firm matches. Size is stated for part of the rows, as once, few or many counts, or as a class when the clone is expanded.

.	TRBV7-2	medium-sized	TRBJ1-2	CASSLISGDYGYTF	TGTGCCAGCAGCTTAATCTCGGGGGACTATGGCTACACCTTC
.	TRBV28	.	TRBJ1-4	CASTEATRPNEKLFF	TGTGCCAGCACCGAAGCGACTAGACCGAATGAAAAACTGTTTTTT
TRBD1	TRBV11-1	.	TRBJ1-6	CASSHGTGLDSPLHF	TGTGCCAGCAGCCATGGGACAGGACTTGATTCACCCCTCCACTTT
TRBD1	TRBV19	.	TRBJ2-7	CASNGQGMEMYF	TGTGCCAGTAACGGACAGGGAATGGAGATGTACTTC
.	TRBV11-2	.	TRBJ2-5	CASSLGVEETQYF	TGTGCCAGCAGCTTAGGAGTTGAAGAGACCCAGTACTTC
.	TRBV28	.	TRBJ1-1	CASSQTGSQNF	TGTGCCAGCAGTCAAACAGGGTCACAGAATTTT
TRBD1	TRBV7-9	.	TRBJ1-5	CASADRERNQPQHF	TGTGCCAGTGCAGACAGGGAGCGCAATCAGCCCCAGCATTTT
TRBD2	TRBV5-3	.	TRBJ2-7	CARSLFSGGAYEQYF	TGTGCCAGAAGCTTGTTTAGCGGGGGGGCCTACGAGCAGTACTTC
TRBD1	TRBV29-1	.	TRBJ1-1	CSAEIRDSRSLGTEAFF	TGCAGCGCTGAAATCCGGGACAGCCGTTCATTGGGAACTGAAGCTTTCTTT
.	TRBV7-8	few	TRBJ2-7	CASSLPGSYEQYF	TGTGCCAGCAGCTTGCCAGGGTCCTACGAGCAGTACTTC
TRBD1	TRBV7-9	.	TRBJ1-2	CASSPGTGGVRGYTF	TGTGCCAGCAGCCCCGGGACAGGGGGGGTTCGCGGCTACACCTTC
.	TRBV4-2	.	TRBJ1-1	CASSLAGVGNTEAFF	TGTGCCAGCAGCTTGGCCGGGGTGGGGAACACTGAAGCTTTCTTT
.	TRBV4-3	once	TRBJ1-5	CASSSQRNQPQHF	TGCGCCAGCAGCTCCCAGCGGAATCAGCCCCAGCATTTT
.	TRBV7-9	.	TRBJ2-1	CASRQTGEGEQFF	TGTGCCAGCAGGCAGACAGGGGAGGGTGAGCAGTTCTTC
.	TRBV5-6	.	TRBJ2-3	CASADMTLTDTQYF	TGTGCCAGCGCTGACATGACGTTAACAGATACGCAGTATTTT
.	TRBV5-4	.	TRBJ1-1	CASSPPGAEAFF	TGTGCCAGCAGCCCCCCGGGGGCTGAAGCTTTCTTT
.	TRBV6-4	once	TRBJ2-2	CASKGFASTGELFF	TGTGCCAGCAAGGGGTTTGCTAGCACCGGGGAGCTGTTTTTT
TRBD2	TRBV27	.	TRBJ2-1	CASSPGLAGALDNEQFF	TGTGCCAGCAGTCCAGGACTAGCGGGGGCCCTCGACAATGAGCAGTTCTTC
.	TRBV27	.	TRBJ1-5	CASSSTGFGQPQHF	TGTGCCAGCAGCTCAACAGGGTTTGGGCAGCCCCAGCATTTT
.	TRBV27	.	TRBJ1-3	CASSLQGSGSGNTIYF	TGTGCCAGCAGTTTACAGGGCAGTGGCTCTGGAAACACCATATATTTT
.	TRBV7-2	.	TRBJ2-7	CASSLALYEQYF	TGTGCCAGCAGCTTAGCCCTCTACGAGCAGTACTTC
TRBD2	TRBV5-6	.	TRBJ2-1	CASSLVVAGYNEQFF	TGTGCCAGCAGCTTGGTGGTAGCGGGGTACAATGAGCAGTTCTTC
TRBD1	TRBV14	once	TRBJ2-7	CASSPSGTAYEQYF	TGTGCCAGCAGCCCATCCGGGACAGCCTACGAGCAGTACTTC
TRBD1	TRBV2	.	TRBJ1-1	CASRNRGRVTEAFF	TGTGCCAGCAGGAACAGGGGGCGGGTCACTGAAGCTTTCTTT
TRBD1	TRBV7-9	.	TRBJ2-7	CASSSRPKRTGVESYEQYF	TGTGCCAGCAGCTCTAGACCTAAGCGGACAGGGGTGGAGTCCTACGAGCAGTACTTC
.	TRBV5-1	.	TRBJ1-1	CASSPGQEAFF	TGCGCCAGCAGCCCCGGACAGGAAGCTTTCTTT
.	TRBV13	.	TRBJ1-1	CASSLETGNTEAFF	TGTGCCAGCAGCTTAGAAACAGGTAACACTGAAGCTTTCTTT
.	TRBV30	medium-sized	TRBJ1-1	CAWSVQQEAFF	TGTGCCTGGAGTGTACAACAGGAAGCTTTCTTT
.	TRBV5-6	.	TRBJ1-1	CASSLGESEAFF	TGTGCCAGCAGCTTAGGAGAATCGGAAGCTTTCTTT
.	TRBV28	.	TRBJ1-4	CASSRLGGEGEKLFF	TGTGCCAGCAGTAGACTCGGGGGGGAAGGCGAAAAACTGTTTTTT
TRBD2	TRBV4-1	.	TRBJ2-1	CASSRTSGDEQFF	TGCGCCAGCAGCCGGACTAGCGGGGATGAGCAGTTCTTC
TRBD1	TRBV7-6	.	TRBJ1-3	CASSQGLGQGLSGNTIYF	TGTGCCAGCAGCCAAGGGTTGGGACAGGGATTATCTGGAAACACCATATATTTT
TRBD2	TRBV5-4	.	TRBJ2-5	CASSLGTSDVQETQYF	TGTGCCAGCAGCCTAGGGACTAGCGATGTACAAGAGACCCAGTACTTC
.	TRBV19	.	TRBJ1-2	CASTPSREGRGYGYTF	TGTGCCAGTACCCCAAGTAGGGAGGGGAGAGGCTATGGCTACACCTTC
TRBD2	TRBV6-5	.	TRBJ2-2	CASSYASGTRRELFF	TGTGCCAGCAGTTACGCCTCCGGGACTAGGAGGGAGCTGTTTTTT
.	TRBV4-2	.	TRBJ1-1	CASSQERDTSGTEAFF	TGTGCCAGCAGCCAAGAGAGGGACACCTCGGGGACTGAAGCTTTCTTT
.	TRBV10-3	once	TRBJ1-2	CAISESDSVNYGYTF	TGTGCCATCAGTGAGTCAGACAGTGTCAACTATGGCTACACCTTC
.	TRBV28	once	TRBJ2-7	CASSRPWTAGPYEQYF	TGTGCCAGCAGTCGACCTTGGACAGCCGGCCCCTACGAGCAGTACTTC
.	TRBV5-1	.	TRBJ1-1	CASSLDREAFF	TGCGCCAGCAGCTTGGACAGAGAAGCTTTCTTT
.	TRBV7-9	.	TRBJ2-1	CASSLAGGPYSYNEQFF	TGTGCCAGCAGCTTAGCGGGAGGTCCTTATTCTTACAATGAGCAGTTCTTC
TRBD1	TRBV13	.	TRBJ1-2	CASSPMTGTYGYTF	TGTGCCAGCAGCCCCATGACAGGGACCTATGGCTACACCTTC